This TCR beta chain was sequenced for a study of read filtering for tumor transcriptome and immune sequencing. Study information: R-ISS stage counts were 8 for I, about 15 for II, six or seven for III. Notes on the study in general: Sorted CD138-negative bone marrow cells were not purified T cells. Single-read clonotypes: 80% to 90% of IR-seq clonotypes (around 3.5% of reads), 65% to 75% of RNA-seq clonotypes (approximately 45% of reads).

The library was built from 400 ng RNA with molecular barcoded adaptors for alpha/delta and beta/gamma chains. MiXCR was run by TCRdb on the reads, yielding one entry per CDR3 protein. Among 130,000 or so distinct CDR3 sequences listed, around 14% were seen once. Germline V lookup: CDR1 ENHRY, CDR2 SYGVKD. There are 14 residues in the CDR3. V gave up 4 bases and J gave up 2 bases, with 10 bases separating them. Sampling of bone marrow took place during active disease in every patient. In this sample, this clonotype turned up many times. What it binds is not known. The clonotype comes from a donor at least 40 years old with multiple myeloma. Input material: a population of CD138-negative cells sorted from bone marrow. This chain uses TRBV10-3 with TRBJ2-3, with no clear D. CDR3 region: CAISVLSNTDTQYF. The CDR3 nucleotides read TGTGCCATCAGTGTACTATCAAACACAGATACGCAGTATTTT.